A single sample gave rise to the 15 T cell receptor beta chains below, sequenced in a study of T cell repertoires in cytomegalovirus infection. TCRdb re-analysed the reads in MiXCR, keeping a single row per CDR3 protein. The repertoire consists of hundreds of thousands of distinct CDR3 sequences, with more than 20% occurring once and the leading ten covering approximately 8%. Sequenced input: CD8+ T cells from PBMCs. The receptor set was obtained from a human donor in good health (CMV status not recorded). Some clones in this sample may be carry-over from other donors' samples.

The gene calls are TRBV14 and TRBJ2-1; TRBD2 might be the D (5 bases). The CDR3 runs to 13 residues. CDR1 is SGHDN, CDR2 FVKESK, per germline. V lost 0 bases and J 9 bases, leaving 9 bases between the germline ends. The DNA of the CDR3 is TGTGCCAGCAGCCAAGAAGTAGCGACTGAGCAGTTCTTC. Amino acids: CASSQEVATEQFF.

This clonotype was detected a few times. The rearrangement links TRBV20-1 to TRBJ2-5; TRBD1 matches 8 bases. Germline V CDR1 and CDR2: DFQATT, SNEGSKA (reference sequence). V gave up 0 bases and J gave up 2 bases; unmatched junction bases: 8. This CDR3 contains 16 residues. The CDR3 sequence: CSARDNTGGNQETQYF. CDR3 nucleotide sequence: TGCAGTGCTAGAGATAACACAGGGGGGAATCAAGAGACCCAGTACTTC.

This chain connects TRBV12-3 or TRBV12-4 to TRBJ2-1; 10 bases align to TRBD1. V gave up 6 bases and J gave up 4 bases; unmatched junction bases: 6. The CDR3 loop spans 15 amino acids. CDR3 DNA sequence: TGTGCCAGCAGAGTCGGGACAGGGGAATACAATGAGCAGTTCTTC. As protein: CASRVGTGEYNEQFF.

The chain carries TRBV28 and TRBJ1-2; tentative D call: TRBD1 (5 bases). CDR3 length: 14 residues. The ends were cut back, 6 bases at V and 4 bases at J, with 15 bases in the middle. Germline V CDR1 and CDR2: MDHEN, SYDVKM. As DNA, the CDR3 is TGTGCCAGCAGCCTTCTTGGGGGATTCTATGGCTACACCTTC. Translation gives CASSLLGGFYGYTF.

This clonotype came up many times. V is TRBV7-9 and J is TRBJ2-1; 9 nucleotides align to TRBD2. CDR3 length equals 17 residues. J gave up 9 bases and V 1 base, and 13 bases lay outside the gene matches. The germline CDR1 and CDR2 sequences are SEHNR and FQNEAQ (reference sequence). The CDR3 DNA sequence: TGTGCCAGCAGCTTAGGCGGCCTAGCGGGGTCCGGAGGTGAGCAGTTCTTC. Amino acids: CASSLGGLAGSGGEQFF. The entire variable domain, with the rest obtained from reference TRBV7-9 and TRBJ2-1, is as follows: DTGVSQNPRHKITKRGQNVTFRCDPISEHNRLYWYRQTLGQGPEFLTYFQNEAQLEKSRLLSDRFSAERPKGSFSTLEIQRTEQGDSAMYLCASSLGGLAGSGGEQFFGPGTRLTVL.

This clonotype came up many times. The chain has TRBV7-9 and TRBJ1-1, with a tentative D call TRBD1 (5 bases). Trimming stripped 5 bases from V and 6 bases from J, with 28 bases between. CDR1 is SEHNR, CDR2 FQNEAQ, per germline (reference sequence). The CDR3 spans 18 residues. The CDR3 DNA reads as TGTGCCAGCAGCCCCCTAAAGGTACAGTCTGGGGGGAAGGCTGAAGCTTTCTTT. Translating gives CASSPLKVQSGGKAEAFF.

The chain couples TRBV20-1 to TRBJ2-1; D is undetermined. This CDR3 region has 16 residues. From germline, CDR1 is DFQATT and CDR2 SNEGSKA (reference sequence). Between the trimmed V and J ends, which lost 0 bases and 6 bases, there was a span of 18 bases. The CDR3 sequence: CSARDLLWNGPNEQFF. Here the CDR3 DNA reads TGCAGTGCTAGAGATTTGCTATGGAACGGCCCCAATGAGCAGTTCTTC.

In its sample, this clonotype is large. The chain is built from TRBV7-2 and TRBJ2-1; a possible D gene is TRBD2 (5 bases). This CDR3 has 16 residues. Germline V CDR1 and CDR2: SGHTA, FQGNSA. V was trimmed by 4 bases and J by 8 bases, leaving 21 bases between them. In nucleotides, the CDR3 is TGTGCCAGCAGCTCCCCGATAGGGAGACTTGCGGATGAGCAGTTCTTC. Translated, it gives CASSSPIGRLADEQFF.

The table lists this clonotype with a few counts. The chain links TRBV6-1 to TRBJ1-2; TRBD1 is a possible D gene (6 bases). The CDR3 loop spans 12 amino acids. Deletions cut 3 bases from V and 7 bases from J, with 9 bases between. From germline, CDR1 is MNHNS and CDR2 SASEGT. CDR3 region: CASSDRGSGYTF. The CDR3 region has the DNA TGTGCCAGCAGTGACAGGGGCAGTGGCTACACCTTC.

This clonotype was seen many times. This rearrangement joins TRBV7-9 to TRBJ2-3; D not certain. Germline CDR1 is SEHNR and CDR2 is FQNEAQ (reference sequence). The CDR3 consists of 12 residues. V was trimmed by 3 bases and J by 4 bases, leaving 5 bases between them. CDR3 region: CASSFLADTQYF. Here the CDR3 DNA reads TGTGCCAGCAGCTTCCTGGCAGATACGCAGTATTTT. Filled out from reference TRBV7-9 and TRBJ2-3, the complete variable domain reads DTGVSQNPRHKITKRGQNVTFRCDPISEHNRLYWYRQTLGQGPEFLTYFQNEAQLEKSRLLSDRFSAERPKGSFSTLEIQRTEQGDSAMYLCASSFLADTQYFGPGTRLTVL.

CDR3 sequence: CASSIVAPSRATQYF. DNA of the CDR3: TGTGCCAGTAGTATAGTAGCCCCTAGCAGGGCTACGCAGTATTTT. This rearrangement joins TRBV19 to TRBJ2-3; D assignment may be TRBD1 or TRBD2 (5 bases each). The germline V and J ends were trimmed by 1 base and 8 bases, with 16 bases remaining between them. The CDR3 is made up of 15 amino acids. Germline CDR1 reads LNHDA; CDR2 reads SQIVND (reference sequence).

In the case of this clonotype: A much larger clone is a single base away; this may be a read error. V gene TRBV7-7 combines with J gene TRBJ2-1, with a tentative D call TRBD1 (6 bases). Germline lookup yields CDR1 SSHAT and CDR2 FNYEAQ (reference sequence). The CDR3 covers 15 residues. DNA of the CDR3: TGTGCTAGCAGCTTAGCGATGGGGGCGAACAATAAGCAGTTCTTC. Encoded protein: CASSLAMGANNKQFF.

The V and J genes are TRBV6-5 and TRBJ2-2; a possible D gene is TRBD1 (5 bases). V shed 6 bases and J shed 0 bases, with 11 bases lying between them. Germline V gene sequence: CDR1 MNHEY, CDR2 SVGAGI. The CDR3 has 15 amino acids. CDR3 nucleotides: TGTGCCAGCAGACCGACAGCCTCGAACACCGGGGAGCTGTTTTTT. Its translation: CASRPTASNTGELFF.

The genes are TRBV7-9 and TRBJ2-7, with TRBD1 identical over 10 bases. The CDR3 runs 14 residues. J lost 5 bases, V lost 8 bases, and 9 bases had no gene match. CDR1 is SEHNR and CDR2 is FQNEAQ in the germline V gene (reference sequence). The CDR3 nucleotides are TGTGCCAGCTCCGAGACAGGGGGCCACCACGAGCAGTACTTC. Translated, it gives CASSETGGHHEQYF.

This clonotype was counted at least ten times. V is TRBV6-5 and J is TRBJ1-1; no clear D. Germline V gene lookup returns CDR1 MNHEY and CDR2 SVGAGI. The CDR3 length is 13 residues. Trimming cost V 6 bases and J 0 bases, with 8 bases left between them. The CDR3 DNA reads TGTGCCAGCAGCCCGTTGATGAACACTGAAGCTTTCTTT. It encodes CASSPLMNTEAFF.